The 18 T cell receptor beta chains reported below all come from one sample, sequenced in a study of shared clonotypes between healthy human individuals. Data came from immunoSEQ multiplex PCR; TCRdb stores just in-frame clones and leaves some out. This sample has more than 550,000 clones, with 90% found just once. Sequencing was carried out using memory CD8+ T cells from PBMCs. Described subset: CD45RO+ cells pooled with CCR7-negative TemRA cells. The source is a man between 18 and 35 years old in good health. Some clones in this sample may be carry-over from other donors' samples.

The chain joins TRBV27 to TRBJ2-7; 12 positions match TRBD1. Germline lookup yields CDR1 MNHEY and CDR2 SMNVEV (reference sequence). After removal of 5 bases from V and 7 bases from J, the junction contained 27 bases not matched to a gene. This CDR3 spans 21 amino acids. CDR3 in amino acids: CASSPHLQPRVLGQGAWEQYF. In DNA, the CDR3 is TGTGCCAGCAGTCCACATTTACAGCCCCGGGTACTGGGACAGGGGGCGTGGGAGCAGTACTTC.

To note about this clone: Other DNA sequences within the sample encode an identical CDR3. This chain uses TRBV6-5 with TRBJ2-3; 7 positions agree with TRBD2. The CDR3 runs 15 residues. Germline V gives CDR1 MNHEY, CDR2 SVGAGI. The trim removed 3 bases at V and 4 bases at J, leaving 7 bases unmatched. CDR3 DNA sequence: TGTGCCAGCAGTTATTTGGCGGGAGTGGCAGATACGCAGTATTTT. It codes for CASSYLAGVADTQYF.

This clone was counted once. This chain links TRBV5-6 with TRBJ2-4; D gene unclear. This CDR3 comprises 11 residues. Looked up from germline, CDR1 is SGHDT and CDR2 is YYEEEE. The V end lost 2 bases, the J end lost 6 bases, and 3 bases lay between the germline ends. The CDR3 coding sequence is TGTGCCAGCAGCTTTGGAAACATTCAGTACTTC. The encoded protein is CASSFGNIQYF.

The V and J genes are TRBV5-1 and TRBJ2-7; D not certain. Germline values: CDR1 SGHRS, CDR2 YFSETQ. This CDR3 has 15 amino acids. Trimming shortened V by 1 base and J by 0 bases, and 11 bases separated the two germline ends. DNA for the CDR3: TGCGCCAGCAGCTTGTGGCAGTTAAGCTCCTACGAGCAGTACTTC. It is translated as CASSLWQLSSYEQYF.

The rearrangement links TRBV19 to TRBJ2-1, with 9 nucleotides matching TRBD2. V gave up 3 bases and J gave up 8 bases; unmatched junction bases: 11. The germline V gene has CDR1 LNHDA and CDR2 SQIVND (reference sequence). This CDR3 spans 16 amino acids. CDR3 sequence: CASSMTAGGVWDEQFF. The CDR3 DNA sequence: TGTGCCAGTAGTATGACGGCGGGAGGGGTTTGGGATGAGCAGTTCTTC.

J is TRBJ1-3 and V is TRBV19; TRBD1 is a possible D gene (5 bases). Trimming took off 6 bases at V and 0 bases at J, with 18 bases between the two ends. CDR1 and CDR2 (germline): LNHDA, SQIVND (reference sequence). This CDR3 region has 17 residues. CDR3 amino acids: CASRYGGVPFSGNTIYF. The CDR3 nucleotides are TGTGCCAGTAGATACGGAGGGGTGCCCTTCTCTGGAAACACCATATATTTT.

This chain connects TRBV19 to TRBJ2-7; unclear D gene. The CDR3 sequence is 14 residues long. Trimming left V 5 bases short and J 3 bases short, with 14 bases between. Germline V gene sequence: CDR1 LNHDA, CDR2 SQIVND (reference sequence). The CDR3 loop is CASSAFGVYYEQYF. In nucleotides, the CDR3 is TGTGCCAGTAGTGCTTTTGGGGTTTACTACGAGCAGTACTTC.

The chain uses TRBV5-1 and TRBJ2-2; no clear D gene. The CDR3 length is 16 residues. CDR1 is SGHRS and CDR2 is YFSETQ in the germline V gene. Trimming left V 0 bases short and J 7 bases short, with 16 bases between. The CDR3 protein is CASSLGTQTIHGELFF. CDR3 sequence (DNA): TGCGCCAGCAGCTTGGGGACCCAAACCATTCACGGGGAGCTGTTTTTT.

The chain uses TRBV5-8 and TRBJ1-3; the match to TRBD1 covers 7 bases. CDR1 is SGHTS, CDR2 YDEGEE, per germline. The CDR3 covers 16 residues. J gave up 0 bases and V 2 bases, and 5 bases lay outside the gene matches. The CDR3 loop reads CASSFRDRPSGNTIYF. The CDR3 nucleotides are TGTGCCAGCAGCTTCAGGGACAGACCCTCTGGAAACACCATATATTTT.

The J gene is TRBJ1-2, the V gene TRBV9; 9 bases agree with TRBD1. Germline lookup yields CDR1 SGDLS and CDR2 YYNGEE. This CDR3 has 17 amino acids. V was clipped by 4 bases and J by 0 bases; unmatched bases: 10. The CDR3 spells CASSTRDRVIANYGYTF. The CDR3 DNA follows: TGTGCCAGCAGCACAAGGGACAGGGTAATAGCTAACTATGGCTACACCTTC. Combining the CDR3 with reference TRBV9 and TRBJ1-2 gives the whole variable domain DSGVTQTPKHLITATGQRVTLRCSPRSGDLSVYWYQQSLDQGLQFLIQYYNGEERAKGNILERFSAQQFPDLHSELNLSSLELGDSALYFCASSTRDRVIANYGYTFGSGTRLTVV.

The chain joins TRBV5-1 to TRBJ1-4, with 8 bases identical to TRBD1. Germline loops: CDR1 SGHRS, CDR2 YFSETQ. V was pared by 3 bases and J by 0 bases, with 4 bases of the junction left unmatched. This CDR3 is built from 16 residues. The CDR3 loop is CASSSGQGATNEKLFF. The CDR3 DNA follows: TGCGCCAGCAGCTCCGGACAGGGCGCAACTAATGAAAAACTGTTTTTT.

This clone occurred once. CDR3 nucleotide sequence: TGCGCCAGCAGCTTGGAGGGGGCCCACAATGAGCAGTTCTTC. Protein product: CASSLEGAHNEQFF. The V gene is TRBV5-1, the J gene TRBJ2-1; 7 nucleotides match TRBD1. The CDR3 sequence is 14 residues long. Germline assignment: CDR1 SGHRS and CDR2 YFSETQ. The J segment lost 5 bases and the V segment lost 0 bases, leaving 2 bases of the junction unmatched.

This clone was seen just once. The V gene is TRBV27, the J gene TRBJ1-5; D is ambiguous. Trimming pared 6 bases from V and 4 bases from J, leaving 10 bases between. The germline CDR1 and CDR2 sequences are MNHEY and SMNVEV (reference sequence). CDR3 length: 13 amino acids. The CDR3, as DNA: TGTGCCAGCAGCCGTCTGGGAAATCAGCCCCAGCATTTT. Translated, it gives CASSRLGNQPQHF.

The V and J genes are TRBV7-9 and TRBJ2-7; 13 nucleotides line up with TRBD2. Germline-derived CDR1 and CDR2 are SEHNR and FQNEAQ (reference sequence). This CDR3 has 15 residues. Unmatched junction bases numbered 3, after V lost 5 bases and J lost 2 bases. The CDR3 DNA reads as TGTGCCAGCAGCAAACTAGCGGGAGGGCCCTACGAGCAGTACTTC. Encoded protein: CASSKLAGGPYEQYF. The full variable domain, completed using reference TRBV7-9 and TRBJ2-7, is DTGVSQNPRHKITKRGQNVTFRCDPISEHNRLYWYRQTLGQGPEFLTYFQNEAQLEKSRLLSDRFSAERPKGSFSTLEIQRTEQGDSAMYLCASSKLAGGPYEQYFGPGTRLTVT.

J is TRBJ1-2 and V is TRBV28; D is uncertain. This CDR3 has 12 residues. From germline, CDR1 is MDHEN and CDR2 SYDVKM. V lost 6 bases and J 2 bases, leaving 7 bases between the germline ends. The CDR3, as DNA: TGTGCCAGCAGCATCCACAACTATGGCTACACCTTC. Protein product: CASSIHNYGYTF.

This clone has only one observation. The chain combines TRBV28 with TRBJ1-1; D is unresolved. CDR3 length equals 15 residues. CDR1 is MDHEN, CDR2 SYDVKM, per germline. V was pared by 3 bases and J by 4 bases, with 15 bases between. Here the CDR3 DNA reads TGTGCCAGCAGTTTTCCTCGGGAGGTCCCCACTGAAGCTTTCTTT. It yields the protein CASSFPREVPTEAFF.

The rearrangement links TRBV27 to TRBJ2-1; 9 bases fit TRBD2. The CDR3 has 15 amino acids. Germline assignment: CDR1 MNHEY and CDR2 SMNVEV (reference sequence). Trimming at V came to 5 bases and at J to 4 bases, leaving 6 bases not matched to a gene. DNA for the CDR3: TGTGCCAGCAGTCCGCTAGCGGGATCTTACAATGAGCAGTTCTTC. It is translated as CASSPLAGSYNEQFF.

This chain connects TRBV7-9 to TRBJ2-3; no clear D. Germline V lookup: CDR1 SEHNR, CDR2 FQNEAQ (reference sequence). The CDR3 covers 12 residues. V dropped 5 bases and J dropped 2 bases, with 5 bases sitting between them. CDR3 DNA sequence: TGTGCCAGCAGCCCCGCCACAGATACGCAGTATTTT. It translates to CASSPATDTQYF. Using reference TRBV7-9 and TRBJ2-3 for the parts outside the CDR3, the full variable domain is DTGVSQNPRHKITKRGQNVTFRCDPISEHNRLYWYRQTLGQGPEFLTYFQNEAQLEKSRLLSDRFSAERPKGSFSTLEIQRTEQGDSAMYLCASSPATDTQYFGPGTRLTVL.